Following are 4 T cell receptor beta chains from one sample sequenced in a study of Graves' ophthalmopathy and Graves' hyperthyroidism. The authors amplified TCR beta CDR3 regions, and they did so from RNA transcripts for repertoire sequencing. The library came from an HTBI-primed first-round RT-PCR and a second-round multiplex PCR. TCRdb redid the calling of the multiplex PCR reads with MiXCR, one entry per CDR3 protein. The sample contains some 1.1 million distinct CDR3 sequences, 35% to 40% of which appear only once. The sequenced sample was peripheral blood or thyroid tissue (not recorded which). These receptors all come from an adult man with Graves' hyperthyroidism.

To note about this clonotype: No conserved phenylalanine or tryptophan is present at the end of the CDR3, so a read error is the likely explanation. The limits of the CDR3 on the DNA are not certain, so only TCRdb's listed CDR3 is given. The chain combines TRBV29-1 with TRBJ1-4. Germline CDR1 reads SQVTM; CDR2 reads ANQGSEA. The CDR3 has 9 residues if both end residues are counted. The CDR3 sequence: CSVDGALDL.

This clonotype was observed at least ten times. The J gene is TRBJ1-1, the V gene TRBV2, with TRBD1 as a possible D gene (5 bases). The CDR3 runs to 17 residues. Germline CDR1 SNHLY, CDR2 FYNNEI. V lost 9 bases and J 0 bases, leaving 23 bases between the germline ends. CDR3 nucleotides: TGTGCCAGAGATCCATGGGCGCCTAAGGACATGAACACTGAAGCTTTCTTT. Its translation: CARDPWAPKDMNTEAFF.

There are many counts of this clonotype. J is TRBJ2-7 and V is TRBV7-6; D gene unclear. CDR1 and CDR2 (germline): SGHVS, FNYEAQ. This CDR3 has 13 residues. V lost 1 base, J lost 3 bases, and 7 bases lay in between. CDR3 sequence reads: CASSLGVGYEQYF. The CDR3 DNA follows: TGTGCCAGCAGCTTAGGAGTTGGCTACGAGCAGTACTTC.

This clonotype was detected many times. This chain's CDR3 is CASSLASGELFF. Here the CDR3 DNA reads TGTGCCAGCAGCTTAGCCTCCGGGGAGCTGTTTTTT. V usage is TRBV7-8 and J usage is TRBJ2-2; no clear D gene. This CDR3 is 12 amino acids long. Trimming stripped 0 bases from V and 6 bases from J, with 2 bases between. CDR1 is SGHVS and CDR2 is FQNEAQ in the germline V gene.